The T cell receptor (beta chain) described here comes from a study of blood T cell repertoires in COVID-19. On the study more broadly: The study drew acute and convalescent COVID-19 samples from the United States, Italy and Spain. PBMCs, B-cell-depleted T cells, or T cells were the source of the cDNA or gDNA that made up the material.

This CDR3 is 13 amino acids long. V lost 2 bases and J lost 1, with 8 bases in between. From germline, CDR1 is GTSNPN and CDR2 SVGIG (reference sequence). Sequencing used immunoSEQ multiplex PCR; TCRdb keeps in-frame clones, though not all of them. The sample consists of approximately 220,000 clones, just over 85% of them appearing once. The rearrangement uses TRBV30 and TRBJ1-2; D remains unclear. The sequencing sample was made of PBMCs or T cells enriched from blood (not recorded which). The receptor was derived from a woman between 35 and 50 years old with acute COVID-19. The CDR3 protein is CAWSTTFNYGYTF. The CDR3 DNA is TGTGCCTGGAGTACGACATTTAACTATGGCTACACCTTC.